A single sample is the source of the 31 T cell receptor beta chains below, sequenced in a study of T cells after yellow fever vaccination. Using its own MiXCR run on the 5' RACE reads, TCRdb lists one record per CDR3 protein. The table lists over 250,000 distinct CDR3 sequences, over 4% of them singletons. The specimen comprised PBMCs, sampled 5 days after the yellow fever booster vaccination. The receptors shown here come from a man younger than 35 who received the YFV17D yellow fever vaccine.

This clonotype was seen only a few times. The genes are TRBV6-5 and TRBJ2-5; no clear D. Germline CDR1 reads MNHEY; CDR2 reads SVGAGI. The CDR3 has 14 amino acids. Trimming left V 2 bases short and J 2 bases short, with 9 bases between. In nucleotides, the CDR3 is TGTGCCAGCAGTTACGGTACGATACAAGAGACCCAGTACTTC. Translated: CASSYGTIQETQYF.

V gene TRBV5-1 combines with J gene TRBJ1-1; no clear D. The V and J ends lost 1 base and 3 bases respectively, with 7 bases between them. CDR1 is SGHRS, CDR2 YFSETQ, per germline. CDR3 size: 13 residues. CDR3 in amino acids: CASSLIGDTEAFF. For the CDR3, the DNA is TGCGCCAGCAGCTTGATTGGGGACACTGAAGCTTTCTTT.

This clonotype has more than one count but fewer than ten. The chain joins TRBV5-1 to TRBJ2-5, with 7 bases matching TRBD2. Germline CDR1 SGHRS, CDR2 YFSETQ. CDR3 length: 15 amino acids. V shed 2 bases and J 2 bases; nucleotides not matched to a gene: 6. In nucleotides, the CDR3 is TGCGCCAGCAGCTTCCTAATGGGGGGGCAAGAGACCCAGTACTTC. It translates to CASSFLMGGQETQYF.

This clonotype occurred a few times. The CDR3 region is CASSQRTGLYGYTF. CDR3 nucleotides: TGCGCCAGCAGCCAGAGGACAGGTCTCTATGGCTACACCTTC. The V call is TRBV4-3, the J call TRBJ1-2, with 7 nucleotides matching TRBD1. There are 14 residues in the CDR3. Germline loops: CDR1 LGHNA, CDR2 YSLEER. V trimming: 3 bases; J trimming: 4 bases; junction bases outside the gene matches: 5.

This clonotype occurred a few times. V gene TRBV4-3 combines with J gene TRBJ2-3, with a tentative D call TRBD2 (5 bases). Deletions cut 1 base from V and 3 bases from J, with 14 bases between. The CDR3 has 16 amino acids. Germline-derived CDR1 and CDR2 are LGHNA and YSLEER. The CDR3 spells CASSQGHSGGTDTQYF. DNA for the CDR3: TGCGCCAGCAGCCAAGGCCACAGCGGAGGAACAGATACGCAGTATTTT.

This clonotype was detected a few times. The CDR3 DNA sequence: TGTGCCAGCGGCAGACGGGGGCTCACAGATACGCAGTATTTT. Translating gives CASGRRGLTDTQYF. The chain joins TRBV27 to TRBJ2-3; possibly TRBD1 or TRBD2 for D (6 bases each). The V gene's germline CDR1 is MNHEY and CDR2 SMNVEV (reference sequence). Trimming removed 8 bases at V and 2 bases at J, with 14 bases between. The CDR3 totals 14 residues.

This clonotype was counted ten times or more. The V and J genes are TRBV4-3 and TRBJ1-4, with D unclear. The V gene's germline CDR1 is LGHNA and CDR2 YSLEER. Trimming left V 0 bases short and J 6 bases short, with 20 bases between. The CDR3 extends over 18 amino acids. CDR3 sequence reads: CASSQDKPLRREDEKLFF. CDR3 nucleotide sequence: TGCGCCAGCAGCCAAGATAAGCCTCTGCGGAGAGAGGATGAAAAACTGTTTTTT.

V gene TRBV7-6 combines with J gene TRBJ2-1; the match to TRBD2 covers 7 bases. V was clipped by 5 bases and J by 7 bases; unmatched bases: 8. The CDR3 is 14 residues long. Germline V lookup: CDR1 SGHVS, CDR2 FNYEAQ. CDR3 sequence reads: CASSPRLAMNEQFF. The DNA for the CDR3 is TGTGCCAGCAGCCCCAGACTAGCCATGAATGAGCAGTTCTTC.

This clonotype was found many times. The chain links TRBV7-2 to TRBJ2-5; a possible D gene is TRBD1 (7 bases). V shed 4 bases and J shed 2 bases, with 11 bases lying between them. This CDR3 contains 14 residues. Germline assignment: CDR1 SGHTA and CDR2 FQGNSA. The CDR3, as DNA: TGTGCCAGCAGCTGGCAGGGGGGACAAGAGACCCAGTACTTC. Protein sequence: CASSWQGGQETQYF.

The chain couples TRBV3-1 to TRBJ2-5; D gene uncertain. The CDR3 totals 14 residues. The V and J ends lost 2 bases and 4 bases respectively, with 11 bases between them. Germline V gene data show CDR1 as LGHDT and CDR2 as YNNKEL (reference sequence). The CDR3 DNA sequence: TGTGCCAGCAGCCAACGCCATGGTTCAGAGACCCAGTACTTC. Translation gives CASSQRHGSETQYF.

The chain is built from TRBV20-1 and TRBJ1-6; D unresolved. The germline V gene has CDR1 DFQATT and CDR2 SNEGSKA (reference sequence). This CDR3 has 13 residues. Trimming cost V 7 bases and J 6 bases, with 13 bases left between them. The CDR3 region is CSGVSGSNSPLHF. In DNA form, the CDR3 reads TGCAGTGGCGTGAGCGGCTCTAATTCACCCCTCCACTTT.

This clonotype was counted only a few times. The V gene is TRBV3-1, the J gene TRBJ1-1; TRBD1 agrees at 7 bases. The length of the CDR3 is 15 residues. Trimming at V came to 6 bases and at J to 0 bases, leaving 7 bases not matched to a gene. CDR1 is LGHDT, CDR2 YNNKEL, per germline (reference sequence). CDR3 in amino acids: CASRHSGTVNTEAFF. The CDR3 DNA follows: TGTGCCAGCAGGCATTCCGGGACAGTGAACACTGAAGCTTTCTTT.

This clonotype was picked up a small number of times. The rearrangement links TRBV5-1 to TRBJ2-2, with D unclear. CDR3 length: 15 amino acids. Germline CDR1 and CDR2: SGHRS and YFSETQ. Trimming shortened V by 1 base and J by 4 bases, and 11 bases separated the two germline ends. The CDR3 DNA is TGCGCCAGCAGCTTGAAGGAGCTGGTCACCGGGGAGCTGTTTTTT. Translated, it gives CASSLKELVTGELFF.

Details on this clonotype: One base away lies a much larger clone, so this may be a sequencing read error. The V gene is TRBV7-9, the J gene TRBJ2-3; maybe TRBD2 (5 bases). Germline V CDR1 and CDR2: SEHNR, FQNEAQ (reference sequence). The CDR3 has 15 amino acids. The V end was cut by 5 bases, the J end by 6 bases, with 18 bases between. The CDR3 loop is CASSLFAGEWDTQYF. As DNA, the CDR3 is TGTGCCAGCAGCCTATTCGCCGGGGAATGGGATACGCAGTATTTT.

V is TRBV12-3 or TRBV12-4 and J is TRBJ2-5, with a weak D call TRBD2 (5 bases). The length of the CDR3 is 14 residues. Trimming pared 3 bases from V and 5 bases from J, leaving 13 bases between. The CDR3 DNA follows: TGTGCCAGCAGTTTTACGTCTAGCACTGAGACCCAGTACTTC. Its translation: CASSFTSSTETQYF.

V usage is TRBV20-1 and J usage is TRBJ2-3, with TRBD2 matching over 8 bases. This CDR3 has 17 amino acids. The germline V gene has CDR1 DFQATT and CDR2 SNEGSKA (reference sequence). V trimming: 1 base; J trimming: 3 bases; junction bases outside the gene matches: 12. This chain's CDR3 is CSARGPKRLAGTDTQYF. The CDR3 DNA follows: TGCAGTGCTAGAGGCCCGAAAAGATTAGCGGGGACAGATACGCAGTATTTT.

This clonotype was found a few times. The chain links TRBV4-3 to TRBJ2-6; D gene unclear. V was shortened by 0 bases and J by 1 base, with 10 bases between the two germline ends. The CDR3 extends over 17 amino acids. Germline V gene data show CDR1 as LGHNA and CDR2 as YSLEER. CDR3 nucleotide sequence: TGCGCCAGCAGCCAAGATCTTTGGGGTTCTGGGGCCAACGTCCTGACTTTC. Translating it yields CASSQDLWGSGANVLTF.

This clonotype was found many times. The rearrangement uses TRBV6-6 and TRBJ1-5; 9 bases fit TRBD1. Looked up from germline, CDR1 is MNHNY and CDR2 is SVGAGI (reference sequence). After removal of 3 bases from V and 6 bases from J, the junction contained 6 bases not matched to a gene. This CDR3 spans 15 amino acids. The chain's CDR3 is CASSYGQGSFQPQHF. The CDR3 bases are TGTGCCAGCAGTTATGGACAGGGGAGCTTTCAGCCCCAGCATTTT.

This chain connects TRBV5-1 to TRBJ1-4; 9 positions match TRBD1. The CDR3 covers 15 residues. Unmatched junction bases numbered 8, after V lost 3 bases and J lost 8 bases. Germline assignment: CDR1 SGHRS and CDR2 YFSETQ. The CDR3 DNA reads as TGCGCCAGCAGCTCGGCCGGGACAGGGAGAGAAAAACTGTTTTTT. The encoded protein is CASSSAGTGREKLFF.

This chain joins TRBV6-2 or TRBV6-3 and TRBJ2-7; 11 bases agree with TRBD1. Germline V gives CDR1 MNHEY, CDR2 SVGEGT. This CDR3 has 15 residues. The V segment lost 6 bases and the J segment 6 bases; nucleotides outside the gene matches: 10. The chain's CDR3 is CASSSSGQGVSEQYF. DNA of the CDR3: TGTGCCAGCAGCTCCTCGGGACAGGGGGTGTCCGAGCAGTACTTC.

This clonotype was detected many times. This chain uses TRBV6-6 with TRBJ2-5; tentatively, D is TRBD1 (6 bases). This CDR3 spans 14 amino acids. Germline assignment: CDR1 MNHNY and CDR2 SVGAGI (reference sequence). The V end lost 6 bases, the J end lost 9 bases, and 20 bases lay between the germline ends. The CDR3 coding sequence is TGTGCCAGCAGCTCGACAGGCGCGCTTGGAGCCCAGTACTTC. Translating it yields CASSSTGALGAQYF.

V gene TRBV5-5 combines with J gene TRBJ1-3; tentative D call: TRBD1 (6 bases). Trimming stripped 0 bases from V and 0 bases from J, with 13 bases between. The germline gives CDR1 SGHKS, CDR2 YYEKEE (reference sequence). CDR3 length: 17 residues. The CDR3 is CASSLEVQGGSGNTIYF. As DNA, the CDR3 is TGTGCCAGCAGCTTGGAGGTACAGGGCGGCTCTGGAAACACCATATATTTT.

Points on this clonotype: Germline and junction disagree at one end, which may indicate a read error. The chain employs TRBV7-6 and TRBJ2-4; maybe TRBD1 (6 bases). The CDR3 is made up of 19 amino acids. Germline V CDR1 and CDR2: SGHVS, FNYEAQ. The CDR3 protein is CASSLISRGQGSAKKIQYF. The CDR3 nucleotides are TGTGCCAGCAGCTTAATCAGCAGGGGTCAGGGTTCAGCCAAAAAAATTCAGTACTTC.

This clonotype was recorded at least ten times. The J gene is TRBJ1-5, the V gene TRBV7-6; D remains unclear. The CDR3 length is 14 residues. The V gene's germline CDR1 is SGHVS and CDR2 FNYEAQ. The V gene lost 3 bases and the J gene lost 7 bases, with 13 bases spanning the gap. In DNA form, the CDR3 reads TGTGCCAGCAGCTTTGACCCCTCGGGGCAGCCCCAGCATTTT. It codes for CASSFDPSGQPQHF.

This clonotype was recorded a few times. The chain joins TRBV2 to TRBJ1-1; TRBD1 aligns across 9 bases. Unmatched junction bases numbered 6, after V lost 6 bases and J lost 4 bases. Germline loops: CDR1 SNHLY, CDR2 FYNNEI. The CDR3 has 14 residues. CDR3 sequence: CASRILTGGTEAFF. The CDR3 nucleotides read TGTGCCAGCAGGATTTTGACAGGGGGCACTGAAGCTTTCTTT.

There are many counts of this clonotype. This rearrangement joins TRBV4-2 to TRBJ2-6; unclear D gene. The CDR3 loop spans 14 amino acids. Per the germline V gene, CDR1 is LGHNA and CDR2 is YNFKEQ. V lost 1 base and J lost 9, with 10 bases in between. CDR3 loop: CASSQVSWVNVLTF. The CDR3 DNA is TGTGCCAGCAGCCAAGTATCCTGGGTCAACGTCCTGACTTTC.

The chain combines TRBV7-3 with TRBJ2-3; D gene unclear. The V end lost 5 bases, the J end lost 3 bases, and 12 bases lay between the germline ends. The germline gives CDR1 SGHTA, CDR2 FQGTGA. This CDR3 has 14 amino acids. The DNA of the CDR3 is TGTGCCAGCAGCCCCAACGCCAAGACAGATACGCAGTATTTT. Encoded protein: CASSPNAKTDTQYF.

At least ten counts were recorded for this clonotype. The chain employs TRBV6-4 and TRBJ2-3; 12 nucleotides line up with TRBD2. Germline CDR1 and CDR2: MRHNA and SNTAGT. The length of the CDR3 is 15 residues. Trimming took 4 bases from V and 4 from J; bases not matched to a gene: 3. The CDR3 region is CASSASGGAPDTQYF. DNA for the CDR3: TGTGCCAGCAGTGCTAGCGGGGGGGCCCCAGATACGCAGTATTTT.

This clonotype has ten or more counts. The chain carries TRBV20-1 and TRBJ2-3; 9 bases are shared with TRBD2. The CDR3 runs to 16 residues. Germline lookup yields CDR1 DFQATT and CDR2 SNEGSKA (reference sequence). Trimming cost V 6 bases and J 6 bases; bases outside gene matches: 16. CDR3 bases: TGCAGTGCGAGGAGGGGGGCTAGCGGGGTCGGCGATACGCAGTATTTT. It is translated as CSARRGASGVGDTQYF.

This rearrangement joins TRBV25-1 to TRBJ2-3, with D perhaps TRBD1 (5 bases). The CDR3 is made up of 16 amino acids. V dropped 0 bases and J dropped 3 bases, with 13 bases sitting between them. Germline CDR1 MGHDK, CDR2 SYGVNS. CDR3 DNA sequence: TGTGCCAGCAGTGAATATCAGGGTGGCTTTACAGATACGCAGTATTTT. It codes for CASSEYQGGFTDTQYF. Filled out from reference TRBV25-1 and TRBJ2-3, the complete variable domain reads EADIYQTPRYLVIGTGKKITLECSQTMGHDKMYWYQQDPGMELHLIHYSYGVNSTEKGDLSSESTVSRIRTEHFPLTLESARPSHTSQYLCASSEYQGGFTDTQYFGPGTRLTVL.

DNA of the CDR3: TGTGCCATCAGCGATTCCCCAGCGGGCTACACCTTC. Amino acids: CAISDSPAGYTF. J is TRBJ1-2 and V is TRBV10-3, with D unresolved. The CDR3 contains 12 residues. V lost 6 bases to trimming and J lost 8 bases, with 13 bases between them. The V gene's germline CDR1 is ENHRY and CDR2 SYGVKD.